The rows below give T cell receptor beta chains drawn from one sample of a study of T cells in tuberculosis. Measured with immunoSEQ multiplex PCR; TCRdb has only the in-frame clones, and not every one. The sample yields under 45,000 clones, about 93% seen once. Sequenced: PBMCs. The receptors stem from a donor aged 10-29 years with latent tuberculosis or without tuberculosis infection. CDR3s include the opening cysteine and the closing phenylalanine or tryptophan.

cdr3_aa j_call v_call
CSPTTGNEQFF TRBJ2-1 TRBV29-1
CSVARQGPNEQFF TRBJ2-1 TRBV29-1
CASSFGTGATEAFF TRBJ1-1 TRBV6-6
CASSQLAGGNTGELFF TRBJ2-2 TRBV7-2
CASRSSGQGAFSYGYTF TRBJ1-2 TRBV19
CASSLFLGTGKLNQPQHF TRBJ1-5 TRBV7-2
CASNRGGNEQFF TRBJ2-1 TRBV9
CASSQPTTSVIYNEQFF TRBJ2-1 TRBV4-1
CASSLYKNTEAFF TRBJ1-1 TRBV7-2
CASSLSGGTGTYGYTF TRBJ1-2 TRBV7-3
CASSVDRVADTQYF TRBJ2-3 TRBV6-1
CASSGGFPNSPLHF TRBJ1-6 TRBV10-2
CASSFQSNTEAFF TRBJ1-1 TRBV11-3
CSVDRTVTEAFF TRBJ1-1 TRBV29-1
CASSARAGSYEQYF TRBJ2-7 TRBV19
CASSEDSEGGTEAFF TRBJ1-1 TRBV6-1
CASLLQQGNTEAFF TRBJ1-1 TRBV2
CASSEALLGGMNTEAFF TRBJ1-1 TRBV2
CSVVRGLSSYEQYF TRBJ2-7 TRBV29-1
CASSQGTVYEQYF TRBJ2-7 TRBV2